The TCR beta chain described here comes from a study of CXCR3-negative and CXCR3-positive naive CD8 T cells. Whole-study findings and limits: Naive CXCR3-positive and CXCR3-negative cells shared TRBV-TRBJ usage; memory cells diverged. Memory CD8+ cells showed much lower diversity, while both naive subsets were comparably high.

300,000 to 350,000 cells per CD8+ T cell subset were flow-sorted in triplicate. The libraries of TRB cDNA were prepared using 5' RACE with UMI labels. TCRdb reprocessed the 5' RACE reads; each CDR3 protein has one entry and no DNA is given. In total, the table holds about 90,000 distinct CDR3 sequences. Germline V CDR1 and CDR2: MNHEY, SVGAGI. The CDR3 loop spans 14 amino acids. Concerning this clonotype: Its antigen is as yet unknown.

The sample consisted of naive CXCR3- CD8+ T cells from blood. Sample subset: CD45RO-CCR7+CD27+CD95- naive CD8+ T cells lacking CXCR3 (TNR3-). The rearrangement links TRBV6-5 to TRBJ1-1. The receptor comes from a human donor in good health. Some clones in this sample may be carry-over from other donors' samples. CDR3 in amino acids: CASSYFSRNTEAFF.